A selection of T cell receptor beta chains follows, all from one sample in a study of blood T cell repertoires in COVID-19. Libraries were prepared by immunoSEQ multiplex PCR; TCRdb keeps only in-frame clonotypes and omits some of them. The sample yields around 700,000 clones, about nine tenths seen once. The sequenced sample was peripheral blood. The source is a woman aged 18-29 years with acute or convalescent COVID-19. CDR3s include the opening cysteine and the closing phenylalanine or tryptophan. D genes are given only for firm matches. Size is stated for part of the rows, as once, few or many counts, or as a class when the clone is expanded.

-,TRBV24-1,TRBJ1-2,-,TGTGCCACCAGTGACCCCGGGGGTGGCTACACCTTC,CATSDPGGGYTF
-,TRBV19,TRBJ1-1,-,TGTGCCAGTAGGTCAGCGGCCGAGGCTTTCTTT,CASRSAAEAFF
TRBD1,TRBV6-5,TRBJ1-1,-,TGTGCCAGCAGGGGACAGGGGGGAACGAACACTGAAGCTTTCTTT,CASRGQGGTNTEAFF
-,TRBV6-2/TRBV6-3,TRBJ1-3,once,TGTGCCAGCAGTTTCGCGCTTCGAACCATATATTTT,CASSFALRTIYF
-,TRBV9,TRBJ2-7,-,TGTGCCAGCAGCGTAGGGGGGGAACCCTACGAGCAGTACTTC,CASSVGGEPYEQYF
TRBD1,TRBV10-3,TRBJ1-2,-,TGTGCCATCAGTACCCGAGGAGGACAGGGGGAATCTGGCTACACCTTC,CAISTRGGQGESGYTF
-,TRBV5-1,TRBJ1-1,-,TGCGCCAGCAGCGTAGGCGCGGGGACTGAAGCTTTCTTT,CASSVGAGTEAFF
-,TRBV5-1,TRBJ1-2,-,TGCGCCAGCAGCTACAGTGGGGCTTGGGATCAGGACTATGGCTACACCTTC,CASSYSGAWDQDYGYTF
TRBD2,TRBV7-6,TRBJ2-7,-,TGTGCCAGCAGCCTCACCGGGGGGTGGGGCGAGCAGTACTTC,CASSLTGGWGEQYF
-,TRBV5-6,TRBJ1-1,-,TGTGCCAGCAGCTTGCTTGTTAGCAACACTGAAGCTTTCTTT,CASSLLVSNTEAFF
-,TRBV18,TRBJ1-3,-,TGTGCCAGCTCACCAGGGCAGACTGGAAACACCATATATTTT,CASSPGQTGNTIYF
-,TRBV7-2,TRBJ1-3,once,TGTGCCAGCAGCTTATTCGATGGTCGTGCGGGGGACACCATATATTTT,CASSLFDGRAGDTIYF
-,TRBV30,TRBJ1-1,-,TGTGCCTGGAGTGTACCCGGGGGGTTGGGGGCTTTCTTT,CAWSVPGGLGAFF
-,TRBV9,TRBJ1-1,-,TGTGCCAGCAGTGGAATCGTGGGAGTGGCTTTCTTT,CASSGIVGVAFF
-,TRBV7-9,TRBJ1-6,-,TGTGCCAGCAGCTTAGGACAACAGGGCTTAAGCTTAGCCCTCCACTTT,CASSLGQQGLSLALHF
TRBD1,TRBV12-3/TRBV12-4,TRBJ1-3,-,TGTGCCAGCAGTTTGGGACAGGGAAACACCATATATTTT,CASSLGQGNTIYF
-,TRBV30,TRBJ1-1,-,TGTGCCTGGACCCCCGGACAGCTGGACACTGAAGCTTTCTTT,CAWTPGQLDTEAFF
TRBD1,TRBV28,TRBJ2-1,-,TGTGCCAGCAGTTTACCCTATAGTACGGGACAGGGGCATTCGAATGAGCAGTTCTTC,CASSLPYSTGQGHSNEQFF
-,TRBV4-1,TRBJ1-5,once,TGCGCCAGCAGCCAGTTAGGGGTTTGGCAGCCCCAGCATTTT,CASSQLGVWQPQHF
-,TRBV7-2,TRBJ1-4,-,TGTGCCAGCAGCTTAAGGAGGCGGGTAAATGAAAAACTGTTTTTT,CASSLRRRVNEKLFF
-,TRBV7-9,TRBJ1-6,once,TGTGCCAGCAGCTTAGCTCCAGTTGATTCACCCCTCCACTTT,CASSLAPVDSPLHF
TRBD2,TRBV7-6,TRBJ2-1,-,TGTGCCAGCAGCAGCGGGGGGACGGTTATTGAGCAGTTCTTC,CASSSGGTVIEQFF
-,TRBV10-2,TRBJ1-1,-,TGCGCCAGCAGTGACCAGTGGGGGCCGGGCACTGAAGCTTTCTTT,CASSDQWGPGTEAFF
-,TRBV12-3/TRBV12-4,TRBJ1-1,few,TGTGCCAGCGGCAAGAAGAACACTGAAGCTTTCTTT,CASGKKNTEAFF
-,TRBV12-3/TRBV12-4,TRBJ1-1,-,TGTGCCAGCAGTTTAGGGGCGAACACTGAAGCTTTCTTT,CASSLGANTEAFF
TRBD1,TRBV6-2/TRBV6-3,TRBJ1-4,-,TGTGCCAGCAGTCAACGAGTCAGGGGGCCGGATGAAAAACTGTTTTTT,CASSQRVRGPDEKLFF
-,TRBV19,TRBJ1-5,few,TGTGCCAGTAGTCGGGGGGCACGGGGCAATCAGCCCCAGCATTTT,CASSRGARGNQPQHF
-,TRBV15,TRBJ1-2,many,TGTGCCACCAGCAGAGAAGAGGGGGATGGCTACACCTTC,CATSREEGDGYTF
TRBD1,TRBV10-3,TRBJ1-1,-,TGTGCCATCAGCCCACCAGGGGGACCCAAGGGGACTGAAGCTTTCTTT,CAISPPGGPKGTEAFF
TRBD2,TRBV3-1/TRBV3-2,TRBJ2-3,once,TGTGCCAGCAGCAGCTTAAGCGGGGGGCCTGATTTT,CASSSLSGGPDF
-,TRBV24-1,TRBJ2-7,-,TGTGCCACCAGTGACTCGACTAGTTCCTACGAGCAGTACTTC,CATSDSTSSYEQYF
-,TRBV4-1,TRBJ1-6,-,TGCGCCAGCAGAACGGCCGGGAATGAGAATTCACCCCTCCACTTT,CASRTAGNENSPLHF
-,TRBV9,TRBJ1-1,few,TGTGCCAGCAGCGTAGTGGCGACGAGGGCTCAGGCTTTCTTT,CASSVVATRAQAFF
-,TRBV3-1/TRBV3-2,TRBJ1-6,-,TGTGCCAGCAGCCAAGATCGGTCAGGTTTGAATTCACCCCTCCACTTT,CASSQDRSGLNSPLHF
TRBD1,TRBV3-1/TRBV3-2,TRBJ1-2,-,TGTGCCAGCAGCCACCAGGGGGCGTTTGATGGCTACACCTTC,CASSHQGAFDGYTF
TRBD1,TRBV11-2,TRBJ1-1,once,TGTGCCAGCAGCGACAGGGGAAACACTGAAGCTTTCTTT,CASSDRGNTEAFF
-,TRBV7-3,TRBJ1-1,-,TGTGCCAGCAGCTTAGCGGGGGGAAACACTGAAGCTTTCTTT,CASSLAGGNTEAFF